This T cell receptor (beta chain) came from a study of blood T cell repertoires in COVID-19. A single count supports this clone. Looked up from germline, CDR1 is LNHDA and CDR2 is SQIVND (reference sequence). V was cut by 2 bases and J by 0 bases, with 11 bases left in between. The CDR3 is made up of 16 amino acids. The protocol was immunoSEQ multiplex PCR, while the TCRdb copy is restricted to in-frame clones and leaves out a portion. The sample holds over 90,000 clones, approximately 84% seen once. The sequenced sample consisted of peripheral blood. The chain has TRBV19 and TRBJ2-4; D remains ambiguous. The sequence was collected from a human donor in a cohort sampled during active or convalescent COVID-19. The CDR3 loop is CASSIILSLAKNIQYF. In DNA form, the CDR3 reads TGTGCCAGTAGTATAATACTGAGTCTAGCCAAAAACATTCAGTACTTC.